A selection of T cell receptor beta chains follows, all from one sample in a study of CD8+ T cells in alopecia areata. The table came from immunoSEQ multiplex PCR; TCRdb's copy has only in-frame clones and leaves some out. The data show 110,000 to 150,000 clones, 62% seen once. The sample taken for sequencing was CD8+ T cells sorted from blood. The receptors here all came from a human donor in good health. Each CDR3 is given with its conserved first and last residue. D genes are given only for firm matches. Where a row states a size, it is once, few, many or the class of an expanded clone; other rows omit it.

d_call: -
clone_size: -
j_call: TRBJ1-1
cdr3_length: 14
v_call: TRBV7-9
cdr3_aa: CASSLGRAHTEAFF
cdr3_nt: TGTGCCAGCAGCTTAGGTCGGGCGCACACTGAAGCTTTCTTT

d_call: -
clone_size: -
j_call: TRBJ1-1
cdr3_length: 13
v_call: TRBV30
cdr3_aa: CAWRIAGTTEAFF
cdr3_nt: TGTGCCTGGAGGATAGCGGGAACCACTGAAGCTTTCTTT

d_call: TRBD2
clone_size: -
j_call: TRBJ2-7
cdr3_length: 13
v_call: TRBV9
cdr3_aa: CASSPSGGYEQYF
cdr3_nt: TGTGCCAGCAGCCCGAGCGGGGGTTACGAGCAGTACTTC

d_call: -
clone_size: -
j_call: TRBJ2-7
cdr3_length: 15
v_call: TRBV4-1
cdr3_aa: CASSQDRGSSYEQYF
cdr3_nt: TGCGCCAGCAGCCAAGATAGGGGAAGCTCCTACGAGCAGTACTTC

d_call: TRBD2
clone_size: -
j_call: TRBJ2-7
cdr3_length: 16
v_call: TRBV13
cdr3_aa: CASSALRLAGGYEQYF
cdr3_nt: TGTGCCAGCAGCGCCCTTCGACTAGCGGGAGGCTACGAGCAGTACTTC

d_call: TRBD1
clone_size: few
j_call: TRBJ1-2
cdr3_length: 13
v_call: TRBV29-1
cdr3_aa: CSVVSRGGYGYTF
cdr3_nt: TGCAGCGTTGTGTCCAGGGGGGGTTATGGCTACACCTTC

d_call: TRBD1
clone_size: -
j_call: TRBJ1-3
cdr3_length: 16
v_call: TRBV29-1
cdr3_aa: CSVEGRRDSQGNTIYF
cdr3_nt: TGCAGCGTTGAGGGGCGGCGGGACAGCCAAGGAAACACCATATATTTT

d_call: -
clone_size: -
j_call: TRBJ2-1
cdr3_length: 12
v_call: TRBV11-2
cdr3_aa: CASSSPYNEQFF
cdr3_nt: TGTGCCAGCAGCTCCCCGTACAATGAGCAGTTCTTC

d_call: -
clone_size: -
j_call: TRBJ1-2
cdr3_length: 15
v_call: TRBV29-1
cdr3_aa: CSVAGGEGNSYGYTF
cdr3_nt: TGCAGCGTTGCGGGGGGCGAGGGAAATAGCTATGGCTACACCTTC

d_call: TRBD2
clone_size: -
j_call: TRBJ2-3
cdr3_length: 17
v_call: TRBV14
cdr3_aa: CASSQTLAGGPYDTQYF
cdr3_nt: TGTGCCAGCAGCCAGACCCTAGCGGGAGGGCCTTATGATACGCAGTATTTT

d_call: -
clone_size: few
j_call: TRBJ1-2
cdr3_length: 13
v_call: TRBV29-1
cdr3_aa: CSVVLSQGNGYTF
cdr3_nt: TGCAGCGTTGTACTGAGCCAAGGGAATGGCTACACCTTC

d_call: -
clone_size: few
j_call: TRBJ2-2
cdr3_length: 12
v_call: TRBV9
cdr3_aa: CASSPRYGELFF
cdr3_nt: TGTGCCAGCAGCCCACGGTACGGGGAGCTGTTTTTT

d_call: TRBD2
clone_size: -
j_call: TRBJ2-6
cdr3_length: 16
v_call: TRBV25-1
cdr3_aa: CASSSSGRSGANVLTF
cdr3_nt: TGTGCCAGCAGTAGTAGCGGGAGATCTGGGGCCAACGTCCTGACTTTC

d_call: -
clone_size: -
j_call: TRBJ1-2
cdr3_length: 15
v_call: TRBV7-9
cdr3_aa: CASSLVVRQNYGYTF
cdr3_nt: TGTGCCAGCAGCTTAGTTGTTCGGCAGAACTATGGCTACACCTTC

d_call: -
clone_size: -
j_call: TRBJ2-5
cdr3_length: 12
v_call: TRBV15
cdr3_aa: CATRQAQETQYF
cdr3_nt: TGTGCCACCAGACAGGCTCAAGAGACCCAGTACTTC

d_call: -
clone_size: -
j_call: TRBJ2-7
cdr3_length: 14
v_call: TRBV4-1
cdr3_aa: CASSLGPGSYEQYF
cdr3_nt: TGCGCCAGCAGCCTGGGACCAGGCTCCTACGAGCAGTACTTC

d_call: TRBD2
clone_size: -
j_call: TRBJ2-7
cdr3_length: 18
v_call: TRBV7-9
cdr3_aa: CASSSRTSGRRSSYEQYF
cdr3_nt: TGTGCCAGCAGCTCGCGGACTAGCGGGAGAAGAAGCTCCTACGAGCAGTACTTC

d_call: -
clone_size: few
j_call: TRBJ2-1
cdr3_length: 14
v_call: TRBV4-1
cdr3_aa: CASSLQHQNNEQFF
cdr3_nt: TGCGCCAGCAGCCTTCAGCACCAAAACAATGAGCAGTTCTTC

d_call: TRBD1
clone_size: -
j_call: TRBJ2-5
cdr3_length: 14
v_call: TRBV5-1
cdr3_aa: CASSYRQGEETQYF
cdr3_nt: TGCGCCAGCAGCTACCGACAGGGCGAAGAGACCCAGTACTTC

d_call: -
clone_size: -
j_call: TRBJ2-7
cdr3_length: 11
v_call: TRBV10-3
cdr3_aa: CAISASVEQYF
cdr3_nt: TGTGCCATCAGTGCTTCCGTGGAACAGTACTTC

d_call: -
clone_size: -
j_call: TRBJ2-7
cdr3_length: 13
v_call: TRBV29-1
cdr3_aa: CSVGLAITYEQYF
cdr3_nt: TGCAGCGTTGGGCTAGCGATAACCTACGAGCAGTACTTC

d_call: TRBD2
clone_size: -
j_call: TRBJ2-5
cdr3_length: 16
v_call: TRBV4-2
cdr3_aa: CASGPRESGSRVTQYF
cdr3_nt: TGTGCCAGCGGACCCCGGGAGAGCGGGAGTAGGGTGACCCAGTACTTC

d_call: -
clone_size: -
j_call: TRBJ2-1
cdr3_length: 17
v_call: TRBV5-1
cdr3_aa: CASSRRLFGTLDNEQFF
cdr3_nt: TGCGCCAGCAGCCGACGCCTATTTGGGACTCTCGACAATGAGCAGTTCTTC

d_call: TRBD2
clone_size: few
j_call: TRBJ2-7
cdr3_length: 13
v_call: TRBV29-1
cdr3_aa: CSVEDILAGQQYF
cdr3_nt: TGCAGCGTTGAAGATATTCTAGCGGGACAGCAGTACTTC

d_call: -
clone_size: -
j_call: TRBJ1-1
cdr3_length: 15
v_call: TRBV30
cdr3_aa: CAWTSGAGGNTEAFF
cdr3_nt: TGTGCCTGGACCTCGGGGGCGGGTGGGAACACTGAAGCTTTCTTT

d_call: TRBD2
clone_size: -
j_call: TRBJ2-1
cdr3_length: 18
v_call: TRBV30
cdr3_aa: CAWSVRRLAGGPDNEQFF
cdr3_nt: TGTGCCTGGAGTGTACGTCGACTAGCGGGAGGGCCAGACAATGAGCAGTTCTTC

d_call: TRBD2
clone_size: few
j_call: TRBJ2-1
cdr3_length: 16
v_call: TRBV27
cdr3_aa: CASNAGTSVLYNEQFF
cdr3_nt: TGTGCCAGCAACGCCGGGACTAGCGTCCTCTACAATGAGCAGTTCTTC

d_call: -
clone_size: -
j_call: TRBJ1-1
cdr3_length: 13
v_call: TRBV6-6
cdr3_aa: CASSLLAFTEAFF
cdr3_nt: TGTGCCAGCAGTTTACTCGCGTTCACTGAAGCTTTCTTT

d_call: -
clone_size: -
j_call: TRBJ2-3
cdr3_length: 14
v_call: TRBV4-2
cdr3_aa: CASSPEPYTDTQYF
cdr3_nt: TGTGCCAGCAGCCCCGAACCCTACACAGATACGCAGTATTTT

d_call: -
clone_size: -
j_call: TRBJ2-7
cdr3_length: 12
v_call: TRBV5-1
cdr3_aa: CASTDRSYEQYF
cdr3_nt: TGCGCCAGCACCGACAGATCCTACGAGCAGTACTTC

d_call: -
clone_size: -
j_call: TRBJ2-5
cdr3_length: 14
v_call: TRBV13
cdr3_aa: CASRLRRDQETQYF
cdr3_nt: TGTGCCAGCAGACTACGTCGAGACCAAGAGACCCAGTACTTC

d_call: TRBD1
clone_size: -
j_call: TRBJ2-2
cdr3_length: 16
v_call: TRBV4-2
cdr3_aa: CASSQDWTGGPGELFF
cdr3_nt: TGTGCCAGCAGCCAAGATTGGACAGGGGGACCCGGGGAGCTGTTTTTT

d_call: -
clone_size: few
j_call: TRBJ1-2
cdr3_length: 15
v_call: TRBV2
cdr3_aa: CALSPRDPIDRGYTF
cdr3_nt: TGTGCCCTCAGTCCCCGAGACCCTATTGACCGTGGCTACACCTTC

d_call: -
clone_size: -
j_call: TRBJ2-3
cdr3_length: 11
v_call: TRBV20-1
cdr3_aa: CSARALDTQYF
cdr3_nt: TGCAGTGCTAGAGCGCTAGATACGCAGTATTTT

d_call: -
clone_size: few
j_call: TRBJ2-5
cdr3_length: 14
v_call: TRBV13
cdr3_aa: CASSLAHLQETQYF
cdr3_nt: TGTGCCAGTTCACTAGCACACTTGCAAGAGACCCAGTACTTC

d_call: -
clone_size: -
j_call: TRBJ1-2
cdr3_length: 14
v_call: TRBV25-1
cdr3_aa: CASSVGAGAGGYTF
cdr3_nt: TGTGCCAGCAGTGTGGGAGCCGGGGCAGGTGGCTACACCTTC

d_call: TRBD1
clone_size: -
j_call: TRBJ2-2
cdr3_length: 14
v_call: TRBV29-1
cdr3_aa: CSVSGQADTGELFF
cdr3_nt: TGCAGCGTCTCCGGACAGGCCGATACCGGGGAGCTGTTTTTT

d_call: TRBD2
clone_size: -
j_call: TRBJ2-7
cdr3_length: 12
v_call: TRBV29-1
cdr3_aa: CSVGTSSYEQYF
cdr3_nt: TGCAGCGTAGGGACTAGCAGCTACGAGCAGTACTTC